This T cell receptor beta chain was identified during a study of identical twins (TCRdb year 2016). About the study as a whole: To test whether fetal clonotypes persist, the study used deep sequencing on TCR alpha and beta repertoires from monozygotic twins, unrelated adults of various ages, and cord blood. To rule out contamination, the twin experiments were replicated at different times with different library preparation protocols. Overall results and qualifications from the work: Conclusions relied on cross-sectional statistical analysis, since the same donors could not be followed over many years. Compared with coincidental sharing between unrelated individuals, out-of-frame TCR alpha sequences shared between twins had an excess of sequences with low generation probability. Zero-insertion analyses could be partly confounded by invariant T cells such as MAIT and iNKT, although diverse VJ usage argued against such confounding for most clonotypes. Fewer insertions were carried by abundant cord blood beta clonotypes, a similar but weaker trend appeared in young adult naive repertoires, and no such trend appeared in memory repertoires. In monozygotic twins, out-of-frame TCR alpha sharing was systematically underestimated by recombination models, although the models agreed with sharing between unrelated individuals. In beta out-of-frame sequences, excess twin sharing was weaker, because having fewer shared sequences lowered the signal-to-noise ratio.

This clonotype has a handful of counts. Its recognized antigen is unknown. No clone much larger than this one lies a single base away; base qualities are absent. All donors were healthy Caucasians. Three pairs of female monozygotic twins, all aged about 18 to 29 years, made up the twin cohort. Peripheral blood mononuclear cells were used as the source from which RNA for TCR libraries was isolated. The method was 5' RACE. For sequencing, an Illumina HiSeq 2000 was employed. A universal primer binding site was introduced by template switching, and a unique molecular identifier was present in the final cDNA, enabling accurate counting of TCR cDNA molecules. Specific primers in the conserved constant-segment region were used to synthesize first-strand cDNA for the TCR alpha and beta chains. To control for contamination, every cDNA library carried two barcodes: a SMART-Mk sample barcode plus Illumina barcodes. TruSeq adapter sequences, together with Illumina sample barcodes, were added in two successive PCR steps. The Illumina HiSeq platform was used with custom primers to sequence TCR alpha and beta cDNA libraries. Per the authors' processing: MiGEC was used to process raw reads and extract unique molecular identifiers, and MiXCR was used to find CDR3 positions. For each individual, recombination models were inferred using an EM algorithm with the repgenHMM and IGoR tools. Shared clonotype analysis was performed with the tcR package in R, normalizing sharing by the product of cloneset sizes. To study raw recombination free of thymic and clonal selection effects, out-of-frame nonproductive sequences were analyzed. TCRdb itself trimmed the public reads at Q25 with fastp, ran MiXCR and retained productive beta chains. When rows share a CDR3 protein, they turn into one entry using the most common DNA and genes. The V and J calls come from TCRdb's annotation, not from the publication. This sample gives around 960,000 distinct CDR3 sequences in total; about 12% of them show up just once. 1.5% to 2% of the sample lies in the top ten.

Separately, the same data were catalogued under a study of yellow fever vaccine responses in identical twins. The second source states: According to the authors, the vaccine-induced T cell response in identical twins seemed to be partly convergent and partly specific to each individual. In identical twins, the study followed T cell clones that responded to the vaccine with precision.

Sequences were obtained from PBMCs. This receptor was identified in a young woman in good health.

The CDR3 in this case is CASSEALAGEYQETQYF. The nucleotides are TGTGCCAGCAGTGAAGCCCTAGCGGGGGAATACCAAGAGACCCAGTACTTC. Recombination connected TRBV6-1 to TRBJ2-5, and 10 junction bases match TRBD2. Inclusive of the bounding cysteine and phenylalanine, the CDR3 is 17 residues long. Solely the CDR3 DNA is kept, with 51 bases framed from the first base. V loses 0 bases at its end and J loses 0 bases; junction bases beyond the gene matches: 4. The CDR1 and CDR2 encoded by the germline V gene are MNHNS and SASEGT.